This TCR beta chain comes out of a study of blood T cell repertoires in COVID-19. Background on the study: Spain, Italy and the United States supplied samples that represented acute and convalescent COVID-19. Sources were T cells, B-cell-depleted T cells, or PBMCs; the material itself was cDNA or gDNA.

Profiling relied on immunoSEQ multiplex PCR, and the TCRdb table lists in-frame clones only, not all of them. The sample has about 390,000 clones, about 89% seen once; the top ten hold under 3%. Trimming stripped 5 bases from V and 1 base from J, with 8 bases between. The CDR3 totals 13 residues. Germline V gene sequence: CDR1 LNHDA, CDR2 SQIVND (reference sequence). A Seattle source enrolled patients during active infection and followed them longitudinally. The chain uses TRBV19 and TRBJ2-5; D is perhaps TRBD2 (5 bases). The sample comprised peripheral blood. The receptor was derived from an older woman with COVID-19, enrolled during active disease. CDR3 amino acids: CASSPGSQETQYF. Written as DNA, the CDR3 is TGTGCCAGTAGTCCGGGGTCCCAAGAGACCCAGTACTTC.